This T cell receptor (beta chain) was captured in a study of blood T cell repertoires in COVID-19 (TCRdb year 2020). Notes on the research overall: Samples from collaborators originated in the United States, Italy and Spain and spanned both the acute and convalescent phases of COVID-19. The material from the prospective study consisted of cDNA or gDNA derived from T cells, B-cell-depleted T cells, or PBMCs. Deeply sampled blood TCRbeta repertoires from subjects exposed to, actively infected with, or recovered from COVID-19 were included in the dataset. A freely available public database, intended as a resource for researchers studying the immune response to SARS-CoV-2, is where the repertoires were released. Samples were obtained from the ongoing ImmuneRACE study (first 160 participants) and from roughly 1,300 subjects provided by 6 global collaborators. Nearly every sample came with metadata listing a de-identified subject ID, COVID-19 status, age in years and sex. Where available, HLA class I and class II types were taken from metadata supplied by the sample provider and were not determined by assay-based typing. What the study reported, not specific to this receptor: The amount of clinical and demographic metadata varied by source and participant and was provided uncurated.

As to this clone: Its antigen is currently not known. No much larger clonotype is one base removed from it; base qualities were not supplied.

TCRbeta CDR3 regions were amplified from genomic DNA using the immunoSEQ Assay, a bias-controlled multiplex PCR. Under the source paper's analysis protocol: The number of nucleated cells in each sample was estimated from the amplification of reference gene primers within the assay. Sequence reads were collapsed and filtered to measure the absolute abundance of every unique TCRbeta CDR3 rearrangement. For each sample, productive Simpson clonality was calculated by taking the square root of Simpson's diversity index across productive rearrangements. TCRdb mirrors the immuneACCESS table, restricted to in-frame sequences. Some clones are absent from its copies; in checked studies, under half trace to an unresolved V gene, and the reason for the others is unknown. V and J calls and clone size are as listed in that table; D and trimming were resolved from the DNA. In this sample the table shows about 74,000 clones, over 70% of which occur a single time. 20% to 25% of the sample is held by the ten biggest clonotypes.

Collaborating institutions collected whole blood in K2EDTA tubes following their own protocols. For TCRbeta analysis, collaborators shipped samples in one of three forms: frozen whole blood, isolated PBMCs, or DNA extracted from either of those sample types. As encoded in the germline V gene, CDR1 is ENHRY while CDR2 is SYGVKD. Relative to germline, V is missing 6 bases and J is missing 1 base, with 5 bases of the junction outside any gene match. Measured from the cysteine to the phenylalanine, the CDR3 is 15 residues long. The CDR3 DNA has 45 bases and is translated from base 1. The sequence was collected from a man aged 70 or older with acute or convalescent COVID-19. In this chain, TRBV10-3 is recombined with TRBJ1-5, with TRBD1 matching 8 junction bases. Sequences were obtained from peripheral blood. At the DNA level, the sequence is TGTGCCATCAGCCTCGGACAGGGCAGCAATCAGCCCCAGCATTTT. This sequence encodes CAISLGQGSNQPQHF.